The 14 T cell receptor beta chains in this list originate from one sample, sequenced in a study of blood T cell repertoires in COVID-19. Assay: immunoSEQ multiplex PCR; the TCRdb copy retains only in-frame clones and omits some. Here the sample spans hundreds of thousands of clones, around 87% being singletons. The material sequenced was PBMCs or T cells enriched from blood (not recorded which). The receptor set was obtained from a man aged 25 to 40 who had recovered from COVID-19.

This clone was picked up one time. The rearrangement joins TRBV10-3 to TRBJ2-1; 7 nucleotides match TRBD2. The germline gives CDR1 ENHRY, CDR2 SYGVKD. With 0 bases clipped from V and 6 bases from J, the junction kept 5 bases outside the gene matches. The CDR3 extends over 15 amino acids. The CDR3 region is CAISESAGDGNEQFF. CDR3 bases: TGTGCCATCAGTGAGTCGGCGGGAGATGGCAATGAGCAGTTCTTC.

The chain has TRBV27 and TRBJ2-7; 7 positions agree with TRBD1. The CDR3 extends over 14 amino acids. Losses at the gene ends were 5 bases for V and 5 bases for J; bases not matched to a gene: 9. Per the germline V gene, CDR1 is MNHEY and CDR2 is SMNVEV (reference sequence). The CDR3, as DNA: TGTGCCAGCAGTATAAAACAGGGGATCCACGAGCAGTACTTC. Its translation: CASSIKQGIHEQYF.

This clone was seen once. The V gene is TRBV28, the J gene TRBJ1-1; D uncertain. V shed 2 bases and J shed 3 bases, with 10 bases lying between them. Per germline, CDR1 MDHEN and CDR2 SYDVKM. CDR3 length: 14 residues. The CDR3 DNA reads as TGTGCCAGCAGTTTAGTGGGAGCATACACTGAAGCTTTCTTT. The encoded protein is CASSLVGAYTEAFF.

The chain recombines TRBV2 with TRBJ1-3; D remains ambiguous. Per germline, CDR1 SNHLY and CDR2 FYNNEI. The CDR3 is 14 amino acids. The germline V and J ends were trimmed by 2 bases and 1 base, with 6 bases remaining between them. The DNA of the CDR3 is TGTGCCAGCAGTGAACCGGGTTCTGGAAACACCATATATTTT. Its translation: CASSEPGSGNTIYF.

The V call is TRBV5-1, the J call TRBJ2-7, with TRBD2 identical over 7 bases. Trimming cost V 3 bases and J 3 bases; bases outside gene matches: 18. The germline V gene encodes CDR1 SGHRS and CDR2 YFSETQ. The CDR3 is 18 amino acids. For the CDR3, the DNA is TGCGCCAGCAGCTGGGGCCCACGTGGGACGCGGGGGAACTACGAGCAGTACTTC. It yields the protein CASSWGPRGTRGNYEQYF.

V usage is TRBV6-5 and J usage is TRBJ2-2; no definite D call. The CDR3 is 15 residues long. Trimming stripped 2 bases from V and 0 bases from J, with 7 bases between. From germline, CDR1 is MNHEY and CDR2 SVGAGI. The CDR3 bases are TGTGCCAGCAGTTACGGCTTTGCGAACACCGGGGAGCTGTTTTTT. Translation: CASSYGFANTGELFF.

V usage is TRBV28 and J usage is TRBJ2-7; D is undetermined. The V and J ends lost 3 bases and 2 bases respectively, with 8 bases between them. There are 13 residues in the CDR3. Germline loops: CDR1 MDHEN, CDR2 SYDVKM. The CDR3 nucleotides read TGTGCCAGCAGTTTGACTCATGCCTACGAGCAGTACTTC. This translates into CASSLTHAYEQYF.

This clone has just a few counts. The rearrangement links TRBV5-1 to TRBJ2-7; D not certain. This CDR3 has 12 residues. Trimming took off 4 bases at V and 6 bases at J, with 11 bases between the two ends. CDR1 and CDR2 (germline): SGHRS, YFSETQ. DNA for the CDR3: TGCGCCAGCAGCACGGGTGCGGTCGAGCAGTACTTC. Amino acids: CASSTGAVEQYF.

A remark on this clone: In the same sample, other DNA sequences code for this CDR3. The V and J genes are TRBV29-1 and TRBJ2-2; 9 bases are shared with TRBD1. V lost 6 bases, J lost 3 bases, and 2 bases stayed unmatched. CDR3 size: 13 residues. CDR1 and CDR2 (germline): SQVTM, ANQGSEA. CDR3 in DNA: TGCAGCGTGAGGACAGGGGACACCGGGGAGCTGTTTTTT. It translates to CSVRTGDTGELFF.

V is TRBV19 and J is TRBJ1-5; 9 bases line up with TRBD1. The CDR3 extends over 15 amino acids. Germline V gene data show CDR1 as LNHDA and CDR2 as SQIVND (reference sequence). Germline trimming cut 5 bases from V and 9 bases from J; bases unmatched to any gene: 11. Written as DNA, the CDR3 is TGTGCCAGTAGTCCGGGACAGGGTAATGAAAGGCCCCAGCATTTT. Its protein is CASSPGQGNERPQHF.

The chain employs TRBV5-1 and TRBJ2-7, with 9 bases aligning to TRBD1. The CDR3 length is 13 residues. Trimming removed 5 bases from V and 6 bases from J; junction bases left unmatched: 6. Per germline, CDR1 SGHRS and CDR2 YFSETQ. The CDR3 reads CASRQDRGREQYF. In DNA, the CDR3 is TGCGCCAGCAGACAGGACAGGGGTCGCGAGCAGTACTTC.

The chain combines TRBV30 with TRBJ1-4; D ambiguous. Germline CDR1 reads GTSNPN; CDR2 reads SVGIG (reference sequence). With 2 bases removed from V and 9 bases from J, the gap between germline ends came to 10 bases. The CDR3 extends over 12 amino acids. CDR3 bases: TGTGCCTGGAGTTTGGGAGCCCAAAAACTGTTTTTT. Translation: CAWSLGAQKLFF.

The V call is TRBV21-1, the J call TRBJ2-3; no DNA check was done on the table's D call, TRBD2. TRBV21-1 is classified as a pseudogene. The CDR3 totals 13 residues. CDR3: CASSEKLSDTQYF. The CDR3 nucleotides read TGTGCCAGCAGCGAAAAGCTATCAGATACGCAGTATTTT.

This chain connects TRBV30 to TRBJ2-7; D is uncertain. The germline V gene has CDR1 GTSNPN and CDR2 SVGIG (reference sequence). Trimming removed 2 bases at V and 0 bases at J, with 17 bases between. The CDR3 contains 16 residues. Written as DNA, the CDR3 is TGTGCCTGGAGTCCCGGCCCAGGCCCCCGCTCCTACGAGCAGTACTTC. As protein: CAWSPGPGPRSYEQYF.